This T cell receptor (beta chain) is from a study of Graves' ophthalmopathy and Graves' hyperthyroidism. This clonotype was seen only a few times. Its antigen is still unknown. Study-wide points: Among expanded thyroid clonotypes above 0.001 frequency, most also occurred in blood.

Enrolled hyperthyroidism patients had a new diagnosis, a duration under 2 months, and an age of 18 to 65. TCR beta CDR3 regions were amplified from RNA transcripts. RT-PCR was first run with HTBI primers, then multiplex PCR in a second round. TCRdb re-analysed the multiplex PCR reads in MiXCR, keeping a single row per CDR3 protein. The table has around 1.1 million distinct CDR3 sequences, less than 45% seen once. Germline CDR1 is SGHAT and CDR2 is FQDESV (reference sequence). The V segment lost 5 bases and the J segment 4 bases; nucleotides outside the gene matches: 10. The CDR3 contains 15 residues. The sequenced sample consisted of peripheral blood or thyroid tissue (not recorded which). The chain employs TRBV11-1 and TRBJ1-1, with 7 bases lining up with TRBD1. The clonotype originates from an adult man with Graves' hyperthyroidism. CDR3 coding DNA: TGTGCCAGCAGCGGCGGGCAGGGACAGATCACTGAAGCTTTCTTT. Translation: CASSGGQGQITEAFF.